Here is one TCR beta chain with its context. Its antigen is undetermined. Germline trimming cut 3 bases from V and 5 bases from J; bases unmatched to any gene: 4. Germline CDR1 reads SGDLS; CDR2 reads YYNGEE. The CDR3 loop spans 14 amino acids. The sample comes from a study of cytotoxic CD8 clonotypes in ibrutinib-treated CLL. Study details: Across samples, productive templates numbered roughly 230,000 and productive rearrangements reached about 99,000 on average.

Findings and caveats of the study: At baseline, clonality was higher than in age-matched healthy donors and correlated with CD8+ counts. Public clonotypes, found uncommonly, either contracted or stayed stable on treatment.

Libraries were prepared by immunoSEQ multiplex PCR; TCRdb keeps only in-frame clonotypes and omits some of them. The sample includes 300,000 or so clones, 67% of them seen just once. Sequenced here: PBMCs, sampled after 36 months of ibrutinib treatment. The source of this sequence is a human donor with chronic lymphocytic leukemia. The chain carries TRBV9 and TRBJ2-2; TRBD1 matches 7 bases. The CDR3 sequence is CASSGTGVTGELFF. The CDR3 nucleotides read TGTGCCAGCAGCGGTACAGGGGTTACCGGGGAGCTGTTTTTT.